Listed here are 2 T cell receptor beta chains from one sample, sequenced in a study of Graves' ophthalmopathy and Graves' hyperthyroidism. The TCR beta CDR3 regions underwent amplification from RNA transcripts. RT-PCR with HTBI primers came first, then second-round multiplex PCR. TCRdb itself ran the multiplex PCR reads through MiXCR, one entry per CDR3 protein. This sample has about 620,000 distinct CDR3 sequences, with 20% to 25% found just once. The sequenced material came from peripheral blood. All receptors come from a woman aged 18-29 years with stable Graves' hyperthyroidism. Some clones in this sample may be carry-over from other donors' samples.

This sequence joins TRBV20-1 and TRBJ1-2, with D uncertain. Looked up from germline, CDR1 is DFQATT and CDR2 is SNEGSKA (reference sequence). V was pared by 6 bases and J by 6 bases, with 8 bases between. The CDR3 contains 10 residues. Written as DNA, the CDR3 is TGCAGTGCCCCGGGTAATGGCTACACCTTC. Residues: CSAPGNGYTF.

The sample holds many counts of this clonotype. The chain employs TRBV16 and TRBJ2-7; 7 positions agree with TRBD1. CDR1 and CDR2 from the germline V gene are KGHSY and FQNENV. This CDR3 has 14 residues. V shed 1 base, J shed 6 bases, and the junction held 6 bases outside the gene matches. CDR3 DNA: TGTGCCAGCAGCCAATATTCAGGGGGTGTCGAGCAGTACTTC. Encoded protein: CASSQYSGGVEQYF.